The 21 T cell receptor beta chains in this list originate from one sample, sequenced in a study of response to subunit inactivated influenza vaccine. MiXCR, applied by TCRdb to the RT-PCR reads, yields one record per CDR3 protein. The repertoire includes under 950,000 distinct CDR3 sequences, 21% of them detected once, and roughly a tenth sits in the top ten. This specimen was PBMCs from blood, taken 5 to 6 days after vaccination. The receptors were sampled from a man over 45 who received an inactivated influenza vaccine.

The chain combines TRBV12-3 or TRBV12-4 with TRBJ2-1; TRBD1 or TRBD2 may be the D gene (5 bases each). The CDR3 is made up of 11 amino acids. V was trimmed by 10 bases and J by 7 bases, leaving 11 bases between them. CDR3 in amino acids: CATKWGNEQFF. The CDR3 DNA reads TGTGCCACCAAATGGGGGAATGAGCAGTTCTTC.

The V call is TRBV15, the J call TRBJ1-5, with 7 bases that match TRBD1. With V trimmed by 3 bases and J by 2 bases, 4 bases remained unmatched. This CDR3 is 15 amino acids long. CDR1 and CDR2 (germline): LNHNV, YYDKDF (reference sequence). CDR3 coding DNA: TGTGCCACCAGCAGGGACAGGTGGGGCAATCAGCCCCAGCATTTT. Residues: CATSRDRWGNQPQHF.

J is TRBJ1-6 and V is TRBV28; the D is unclear. V gave up 7 bases and J gave up 5 bases, with 9 bases separating them. The germline V gene has CDR1 MDHEN and CDR2 SYDVKM. The CDR3 length is 13 residues. CDR3 sequence reads: CASKNLDNSPLHF. CDR3 bases: TGTGCCAGCAAAAACCTGGATAATTCACCCCTCCACTTT.

This sequence joins TRBV6-5 and TRBJ2-1, with 9 bases that match TRBD2. The CDR3 is 18 residues long. V lost 0 bases to trimming and J lost 5 bases; unmatched junction nucleotides: 11. Germline V CDR1 and CDR2: MNHEY, SVGAGI. DNA for the CDR3: TGTGCCAGCAGTTACTCGATTGTTGGGACTAGCCATAACAATGAGCAGTTCTTC. Amino acid sequence: CASSYSIVGTSHNNEQFF.

The rearrangement uses TRBV5-1 and TRBJ1-2; TRBD1 might be the D (5 bases). Deletions cut 7 bases from V and 4 bases from J, with 20 bases between. The CDR3 spans 15 residues. Germline V CDR1 and CDR2: SGHRS, YFSETQ. CDR3 loop: CASVPEGRGTYGYTF. The CDR3 nucleotides are TGCGCCAGCGTCCCCGAAGGGAGAGGGACCTATGGCTACACCTTC.

This clonotype was detected many times. This rearrangement joins TRBV11-2 to TRBJ2-2; D remains ambiguous. This CDR3 contains 14 residues. The V and J ends lost 1 base and 4 bases respectively, with 7 bases between them. The germline V gene has CDR1 SGHAT and CDR2 FQNNGV. This CDR3 is CASSLGFGTGELFF. The CDR3 DNA reads TGTGCCAGCAGCTTAGGGTTTGGCACCGGGGAGCTGTTTTTT.

The chain links TRBV27 to TRBJ2-1; 9 bases are a match to TRBD1. The CDR3 sequence is 17 residues long. Germline V CDR1 and CDR2: MNHEY, SMNVEV (reference sequence). The V and J ends lost 2 bases and 6 bases, in that order; junction bases with no gene match: 11. The CDR3 DNA is TGTGCCAGCAGTTTAGGACTGGGACAGGGATGGGGCAATGAGCAGTTCTTC. Its translation is CASSLGLGQGWGNEQFF.

The rearrangement links TRBV4-3 to TRBJ2-7; perhaps TRBD2 as D (6 bases). The V gene's germline CDR1 is LGHNA and CDR2 YSLEER. The V gene lost 0 bases and the J gene lost 1 base, with 10 bases spanning the gap. This CDR3 is built from 15 residues. CDR3 DNA: TGCGCCAGCAGCCAAGATGCGGGAAGGTCCTACGAGCAGTACTTC. It is translated as CASSQDAGRSYEQYF.

V usage is TRBV5-1 and J usage is TRBJ2-5; no firm D call. The CDR3 is 14 amino acids. CDR1 is SGHRS and CDR2 is YFSETQ in the germline V gene. Between the trimmed V and J ends, which lost 1 base and 4 bases, there was a span of 11 bases. This CDR3 is CASSLRSWGETQYF. DNA of the CDR3: TGCGCCAGCAGCTTGCGGTCGTGGGGAGAGACCCAGTACTTC.

The genes are TRBV20-1 and TRBJ2-1; tentative D call: TRBD2 (6 bases). This CDR3 region has 12 residues. Per the germline V gene, CDR1 is DFQATT and CDR2 is SNEGSKA (reference sequence). Trimming took off 5 bases at V and 8 bases at J, with 13 bases between the two ends. DNA for the CDR3: TGCAGTGCTCGGGACTCTTTATATGAGCAGTTCTTC. Translated: CSARDSLYEQFF.

The sample holds a few counts of this clonotype. The gene calls are TRBV7-9 and TRBJ1-1; the D gene is possibly TRBD1 (6 bases). Looked up from germline, CDR1 is SEHNR and CDR2 is FQNEAQ (reference sequence). The ends were cut back, 1 base at V and 5 bases at J, with 11 bases in the middle. The CDR3 contains 14 residues. CDR3 residues: CASSLVDRRTEAFF. DNA for the CDR3: TGTGCCAGCAGCTTAGTCGACAGGCGAACTGAAGCTTTCTTT. Full variable domain (rest looked up from reference TRBV7-9 and TRBJ1-1): DTGVSQNPRHKITKRGQNVTFRCDPISEHNRLYWYRQTLGQGPEFLTYFQNEAQLEKSRLLSDRFSAERPKGSFSTLEIQRTEQGDSAMYLCASSLVDRRTEAFFGQGTRLTVV.

The chain has TRBV29-1 and TRBJ2-1; 13 nucleotides align to TRBD2. Trimming took 4 bases from V and 3 from J; bases not matched to a gene: 6. The CDR3 is 16 residues long. Germline-derived CDR1 and CDR2 are SQVTM and ANQGSEA. CDR3 in amino acids: CSVGGTSGMSYNEQFF. The CDR3 nucleotides read TGCAGCGTTGGGGGGACTAGCGGGATGAGCTACAATGAGCAGTTCTTC.

This clonotype turned up a few times. The CDR3 nucleotides are TGTGCCAGCAGCGCGGGACTAGCGGGTACTTACGAGCAGTACTTC. Protein sequence: CASSAGLAGTYEQYF. J is TRBJ2-7 and V is TRBV9, with 12 bases matching TRBD2. This CDR3 region has 15 residues. Germline CDR1 SGDLS, CDR2 YYNGEE. V dropped 3 bases and J dropped 4; count of bases not matched to a gene: 5.

The chain links TRBV5-1 to TRBJ2-1, with D unresolved. From germline, CDR1 is SGHRS and CDR2 YFSETQ. Between the trimmed V and J ends, which lost 5 bases and 5 bases, there was a span of 17 bases. This CDR3 has 15 amino acids. CDR3 residues: CASRGAHGWDNEQFF. The DNA for the CDR3 is TGCGCCAGCAGAGGCGCCCATGGGTGGGACAATGAGCAGTTCTTC.

This clonotype has a handful of counts. The chain links TRBV29-1 to TRBJ2-2; D not certain. Trimming removed 6 bases from V and 2 bases from J, with 4 bases in between. Looked up from germline, CDR1 is SQVTM and CDR2 is ANQGSEA. This CDR3 contains 11 residues. In DNA, the CDR3 is TGCAGCGTCATTAACACCGGGGAGCTGTTTTTT. Encoded protein: CSVINTGELFF.

The V call is TRBV20-1, the J call TRBJ1-2; TRBD1 might be the D (6 bases). V was cut by 4 bases and J by 1 base, with 13 bases left in between. The CDR3 sequence is 14 residues long. Germline CDR1 DFQATT, CDR2 SNEGSKA (reference sequence). Here the CDR3 DNA reads TGCAGTGCTACGGAACAGGGCCATAACTATGGCTACACCTTC. Amino acids: CSATEQGHNYGYTF.

The rearrangement uses TRBV4-2 and TRBJ2-1, with D possibly being TRBD1 or TRBD2 (5 bases each). The germline V gene has CDR1 LGHNA and CDR2 YNFKEQ. V was pared by 2 bases and J by 1 base, with 27 bases between. The CDR3 has 21 residues. The CDR3 loop reads CASSQTSSSSARGVSYNEQFF. In DNA form, the CDR3 reads TGTGCCAGCAGCCAAACCTCGAGTTCTTCGGCGCGAGGGGTGTCCTACAATGAGCAGTTCTTC.

This clonotype was seen only a few times. The CDR3 loop is CASSERQKFF. The CDR3 coding sequence is TGTGCCAGCAGTGAACGACAGAAGTTCTTC. This chain uses TRBV12-3 or TRBV12-4 with TRBJ2-1, with TRBD1 as a possible D gene (5 bases). The V end was cut by 5 bases, the J end by 14 bases, with 10 bases between. The length of the CDR3 is 10 residues.

This clonotype was picked up many times. The V call is TRBV2, the J call TRBJ2-5; 7 bases are shared with TRBD1. The CDR3 extends over 13 amino acids. Unmatched junction bases numbered 2, after V lost 4 bases and J lost 3 bases. Germline V gives CDR1 SNHLY, CDR2 FYNNEI. CDR3 in DNA: TGTGCCAGCAGTGGACAGGGCGAAGAGACCCAGTACTTC. Its translation is CASSGQGEETQYF.

The rearrangement links TRBV7-9 to TRBJ2-1; 8 bases are a match to TRBD2. The CDR3 length is 17 residues. Trimming cost V 0 bases and J 2 bases; bases outside gene matches: 6. Looked up from germline, CDR1 is SEHNR and CDR2 is FQNEAQ (reference sequence). The CDR3 loop reads CASSLAWRGATYNEQFF. Here the CDR3 DNA reads TGTGCCAGCAGCTTAGCGTGGCGGGGGGCCACCTACAATGAGCAGTTCTTC.

The chain employs TRBV28 and TRBJ1-2; 9 bases map to TRBD1. Germline values: CDR1 MDHEN, CDR2 SYDVKM. V dropped 4 bases and J dropped 8; count of bases not matched to a gene: 8. The CDR3 runs 14 residues. The DNA for the CDR3 is TGTGCCAGCAGTTCCGGACAGGGGACGGACGGCTACACCTTC. Its translation is CASSSGQGTDGYTF.